The rows below give T cell receptor beta chains drawn from one sample of a study of blood T cell repertoires in COVID-19. The assay was immunoSEQ multiplex PCR, and TCRdb's table has in-frame clones only and misses some. The sample shows more than 75,000 clones, around 86% of them seen only once. Material for sequencing was peripheral blood. These receptors all stem from an elderly woman with active or convalescent COVID-19. Each CDR3 is given without its conserved first and last residue. Fields, in order: V gene, J gene, CDR3 protein.

V: TRBV7-2; J: TRBJ2-5; CDR3: ASSSAGGEGTQY
V: TRBV30; J: TRBJ2-2; CDR3: AWSVWAGVGTGELF
V: TRBV4-1; J: TRBJ2-1; CDR3: ASSHEGFEQF
V: TRBV6-5; J: TRBJ2-7; CDR3: ASSYSSGGYEQY
V: TRBV5-6; J: TRBJ2-7; CDR3: ASSLVAGQGFYEQY
V: TRBV2; J: TRBJ1-6; CDR3: ASQGTDNSPLH
V: TRBV6-2/TRBV6-3; J: TRBJ2-1; CDR3: ASSSSGVIRNEQF
V: TRBV9; J: TRBJ2-1; CDR3: ASSGDLAGGPREQF
V: TRBV2; J: TRBJ2-5; CDR3: ASSRDSQETQY
V: TRBV7-2; J: TRBJ2-2; CDR3: ASSGQGTGELF
V: TRBV4-3; J: TRBJ2-1; CDR3: ASSQVILAGGRNEQF
V: TRBV28; J: TRBJ1-2; CDR3: ASRRDRGIYGYT
V: TRBV19; J: TRBJ1-5; CDR3: ASSTPGGSNQPQH
V: TRBV28; J: TRBJ2-2; CDR3: ASSLEGANTGELF
V: TRBV5-5; J: TRBJ2-4; CDR3: ASSHAEDTLAKNIQY
V: TRBV28; J: TRBJ1-1; CDR3: ASSGQGATEAF
V: TRBV5-1; J: TRBJ2-1; CDR3: ASSRRTSGDLGNEQF
V: TRBV7-3; J: TRBJ2-2; CDR3: ASSLGQGITGELF
V: TRBV7-9; J: TRBJ2-7; CDR3: ASSLGAGQGDYEQY
V: TRBV10-3; J: TRBJ2-3; CDR3: AISELATDTQY
V: TRBV7-3; J: TRBJ1-1; CDR3: ASTDQGDTEAF
V: TRBV7-2; J: TRBJ2-1; CDR3: ASSPRLAGGMMANNEQF
V: TRBV27; J: TRBJ1-1; CDR3: ASSFYDPPRFEAF
V: TRBV12-3/TRBV12-4; J: TRBJ1-2; CDR3: ASRFGTGKGYT
V: TRBV6-5; J: TRBJ2-5; CDR3: ASRLSGGETQY
V: TRBV9; J: TRBJ1-4; CDR3: ASSRTGINEKLF
V: TRBV18; J: TRBJ2-7; CDR3: ASSPGVGEQY
V: TRBV3-1/TRBV3-2; J: TRBJ1-2; CDR3: ASSSRTANYGYT
V: TRBV5-8; J: TRBJ1-4; CDR3: ASSVVLAGEKLF
V: TRBV7-9; J: TRBJ2-4; CDR3: ASSLALSRNIQY
V: TRBV19; J: TRBJ1-2; CDR3: ASSRTGSNYGYT
V: TRBV10-3; J: TRBJ1-3; CDR3: ATNSDGNTIY
V: TRBV7-9; J: TRBJ1-1; CDR3: ASRRAPGGGTEAF
V: TRBV28; J: TRBJ1-3; CDR3: ASSSSRGLRSGNTIY
V: TRBV11-2; J: TRBJ2-6; CDR3: ASSLEGLSSGANVLT
V: TRBV28; J: TRBJ1-1; CDR3: ASYSEGQGGNTEAF
V: TRBV10-1; J: TRBJ1-4; CDR3: ASSLTGGANEKLF
V: TRBV11-2; J: TRBJ2-6; CDR3: ASSPRGGGSGANVLT
V: TRBV4-3; J: TRBJ2-2; CDR3: ASSQAGVLDTGELF
V: TRBV28; J: TRBJ1-2; CDR3: ASSGRAGYT
V: TRBV19; J: TRBJ2-5; CDR3: ASSIDPQSGGTQY
V: TRBV7-9; J: TRBJ2-6; CDR3: ASTLPSGANVLT
V: TRBV11-3; J: TRBJ2-1; CDR3: ASSPRQGAYNEQF
V: TRBV19; J: TRBJ1-5; CDR3: ATHGGVTNQPQH
V: TRBV7-8; J: TRBJ2-5; CDR3: ASSPAGGTQY
V: TRBV27; J: TRBJ1-6; CDR3: ASSAGQGYNSPLH
V: TRBV3-1/TRBV3-2; J: TRBJ1-2; CDR3: ASSDGRVGT
V: TRBV2; J: TRBJ2-7; CDR3: ASSGQSYEQY
V: TRBV6-5; J: TRBJ1-4; CDR3: ASTSGWGLEKLF
V: TRBV2; J: TRBJ1-1; CDR3: ASSRGQGKDTEAF
V: TRBV30; J: TRBJ1-5; CDR3: AWSRDKGQPQH
V: TRBV6-5; J: TRBJ1-6; CDR3: ASSFRRDNSPLH
V: TRBV6-4; J: TRBJ1-3; CDR3: ASSESSSSGNTIY
V: TRBV7-9; J: TRBJ1-1; CDR3: ASSRGAGAEAF
V: TRBV7-9; J: TRBJ1-6; CDR3: ASSLGTGSPLH